One and the same sample provided the 11 T cell receptor beta chains below, sequenced in a study of PD-1 blockade in mismatch repair-deficient tumors. Here immunoSEQ multiplex PCR was the method, and the copy in TCRdb shows in-frame clones only, minus some. Altogether 15,000 to 20,000 clones are present, less than 90% being singletons, with the ten largest covering under 20%. The sequencing here drew on PBMCs, taken before pembrolizumab treatment. These receptor sequences come from an adult with mismatch repair-deficient cancer.

The chain couples TRBV6-5 to TRBJ2-5, with TRBD1 matching over 11 bases. This CDR3 has 13 residues. CDR1 is MNHEY and CDR2 is SVGAGI in the germline V gene. With V trimmed by 5 bases and J by 5 bases, 1 base remained unmatched. The CDR3 DNA sequence: TGTGCCAGCAGTGGGACAGGGGGGGAGACCCAGTACTTC. This sequence encodes CASSGTGGETQYF.

This clone was counted a few times. The same CDR3 is also encoded by other DNA sequences in this sample. J is TRBJ2-1 and V is TRBV11-3; 12 positions agree with TRBD2. The trim removed 5 bases at V and 4 bases at J, leaving 3 bases unmatched. The germline V gene encodes CDR1 SGHNT and CDR2 YENEEA. The CDR3 extends over 15 amino acids. CDR3 residues: CASSLGLAGYNEQFF. CDR3 nucleotides: TGTGCCAGCAGCCTAGGACTAGCGGGGTACAATGAGCAGTTCTTC.

The CDR3 region is CASSATSRDTQYF. The CDR3 region has the DNA TGTGCCAGCAGCGCGACTAGTCGGGATACGCAGTATTTT. The chain employs TRBV25-1 and TRBJ2-3; D is possibly TRBD2 (6 bases). V was pared by 6 bases and J by 6 bases, with 13 bases between. Germline lookup yields CDR1 MGHDK and CDR2 SYGVNS. The CDR3 is 13 amino acids.

The chain recombines TRBV2 with TRBJ2-5; 11 positions agree with TRBD2. The V gene's germline CDR1 is SNHLY and CDR2 FYNNEI. This CDR3 spans 19 amino acids. The ends lost 4 bases at V and 4 bases at J; junction bases unmatched: 17. CDR3 nucleotide sequence: TGTGCCAGCAGTGCTGCAGGACTAGCGGGCCACTTACAAAGAGAGACCCAGTACTTC. Translating it yields CASSAAGLAGHLQRETQYF.

The chain joins TRBV7-2 to TRBJ2-3; 12 positions match TRBD2. V shed 3 bases and J 0 bases; nucleotides not matched to a gene: 7. CDR1 SGHTA and CDR2 FQGNSA come from the germline V gene. The CDR3 loop spans 18 amino acids. CDR3 protein: CASSLGLAGGPSTDTQYF. DNA for the CDR3: TGTGCCAGCAGCTTGGGTCTAGCGGGAGGGCCGAGCACAGATACGCAGTATTTT.

V gene TRBV19 combines with J gene TRBJ1-3; possibly TRBD1 for D (6 bases). V shed 7 bases and J shed 4 bases, with 11 bases lying between them. The CDR3 runs to 13 residues. CDR1 and CDR2 from the germline V gene are LNHDA and SQIVND (reference sequence). CDR3: CASIYRDGNTIYF. Written as DNA, the CDR3 is TGTGCCAGTATCTACAGGGACGGAAACACCATATATTTT.

The chain couples TRBV6-6 to TRBJ2-2; the D gene is possibly TRBD2 (5 bases). Germline-derived CDR1 and CDR2 are MNHNY and SVGAGI (reference sequence). V lost 9 bases, J lost 1 base, and 12 bases lay in between. The CDR3 has 14 residues. CDR3: CASWRSENTGELFF. The CDR3 DNA follows: TGTGCCAGTTGGAGGAGCGAGAACACCGGGGAGCTGTTTTTT.

The chain joins TRBV21-1 to TRBJ2-2; TRBD2 reflects the table's D call only, with no check against the DNA. TRBV21-1 has pseudogene status. This CDR3 is 15 amino acids long. CDR3: CASSKTSGSTGELFF. The CDR3 bases are TGTGCCAGCAGCAAAACTAGCGGGAGCACCGGGGAGCTGTTTTTT.

The rearrangement links TRBV20-1 to TRBJ2-5; no clear D gene. V lost 2 bases to trimming and J lost 2 bases, with 3 bases between them. There are 11 residues in the CDR3. From germline, CDR1 is DFQATT and CDR2 SNEGSKA (reference sequence). CDR3 nucleotides: TGCAGTGCTAGAAAGCAAGAGACCCAGTACTTC. Translation gives CSARKQETQYF.

The genes are TRBV7-9 and TRBJ1-3; D gene unclear. Germline V gene data show CDR1 as SEHNR and CDR2 as FQNEAQ (reference sequence). CDR3 size: 13 residues. Trimming took 6 bases from V and 6 from J, leaving 12 bases between them. The CDR3 nucleotides read TGTGCCAGCAGTCCGACCGGCGAAAACACCATATATTTT. This codes for CASSPTGENTIYF.

The chain combines TRBV27 with TRBJ2-7; 12 nucleotides line up with TRBD2. Unmatched junction bases numbered 6, after V lost 2 bases and J lost 1 base. Germline lookup yields CDR1 MNHEY and CDR2 SMNVEV (reference sequence). There are 17 residues in the CDR3. In DNA, the CDR3 is TGTGCCAGCAGTTTACGCTTCGGACTAGCGGGATCCTACGAGCAGTACTTC. It translates to CASSLRFGLAGSYEQYF.